This T cell receptor beta chain stems from a study of post-analysis software for immune sequencing data. With 7 bases removed from V and 5 bases from J, the gap between germline ends came to 20 bases. Germline loops: CDR1 MGHRA, CDR2 YSYEKL. This CDR3 has 15 residues. Prepared libraries of TCR beta cDNA carried unique molecular identifiers. TCRdb processed the PCR reads anew with MiXCR; each CDR3 protein has one entry. Among some 700,000 distinct CDR3 sequences listed, around 64% were seen once. Regarding this clonotype: Its specificity is unknown.

Findings and caveats of the study: Patients used about 5 TRBV segments, including TRBV5-6, TRBV5-1 and TRBV20-1, more often than controls.

The clonotype was recovered from a girl aged 2 to 9 with multiple sclerosis. Sequenced material: blood. This rearrangement joins TRBV4-1 to TRBJ1-1; possible D gene TRBD1, 6 bases. For the CDR3, the DNA is TGCGCCAGCACCCCGGTAGGGGGGCAGAGGACTGAAGCTTTCTTT. It encodes CASTPVGGQRTEAFF.